This T cell receptor (beta chain) was observed in a study of Ad26.COV2.S vaccination and SARS-CoV-2 variants. This clone was seen only a few times. Antigen specificity is unknown. Assay used: immunoSEQ multiplex PCR; TCRdb lists only in-frame clones, some missing. The table lists around 86,000 clones, 82% of them singletons. Findings and limits, study-wide: Reportedly, spike-specific CD8+ and CD4+ T cell responses achieved substantial breadth once vaccination had taken place.

Germline CDR1 is SQVTM and CDR2 is ANQGSEA. V trimming: 6 bases; J trimming: 5 bases; junction bases outside the gene matches: 11. The CDR3 extends over 14 amino acids. The chain carries TRBV29-1 and TRBJ1-1; TRBD1 aligns across 8 bases. The sample here was peripheral blood, taken after recovery from COVID-19. The source is a human donor who had recovered from COVID-19. The CDR3 is CSVAPGQGITEAFF. CDR3 DNA: TGCAGCGTCGCGCCCGGACAGGGAATAACTGAAGCTTTCTTT. Based on the CDR3 plus reference TRBV29-1 and TRBJ1-1, the full variable domain is SAVISQKPSRDICQRGTSLTIQCQVDSQVTMMFWYRQQPGQSLTLIATANQGSEATYESGFVIDKFPISRPNLTFSTLTVSNMSPEDSSIYLCSVAPGQGITEAFFGQGTRLTVV.